Each of the 18 T cell receptor beta chains below was sequenced from the same sample in a study of T cells in Graves' hyperthyroidism and ophthalmopathy. Template material for amplifying TCR beta CDR3 regions consisted of RNA transcripts. The HTBI primer set served for first-round RT-PCR of the TCR CDR3. TCRdb re-derived calls from the multiplex PCR reads in MiXCR, one entry per CDR3 protein. The table includes roughly 420,000 distinct CDR3 sequences, about 15% detected once. The specimen was blood. These receptors all stem from a woman aged 18-35 years with Graves' hyperthyroidism.

This clonotype showed up many times. A junction end diverges from the germline sequence, so it may reflect a read error. V usage is TRBV5-1 and J usage is TRBJ2-7; D is unclear. Germline V lookup: CDR1 SGHRS, CDR2 YFSETQ. This CDR3 has 11 amino acids. The CDR3 loop is CASSSAYEQYF. The DNA for the CDR3 is TGTGCCAGCAGCTCAGCATACGAGCAGTACTTC.

This clonotype has a count of ten or more. The rearrangement uses TRBV20-1 and TRBJ2-1; 10 bases line up with TRBD2. CDR3 length equals 14 residues. Germline values: CDR1 DFQATT, CDR2 SNEGSKA (reference sequence). V was clipped by 5 bases and J by 4 bases; unmatched bases: 5. CDR3 loop: CSAGRTSGYNEQFF. In nucleotides, the CDR3 is TGCAGTGCTGGTCGGACTAGCGGATACAATGAGCAGTTCTTC.

This clonotype was observed many times. The V call is TRBV30, the J call TRBJ1-4; tentative D call: TRBD1 (5 bases). Trimming took off 0 bases at V and 8 bases at J, with 13 bases between the two ends. CDR1 GTSNPN and CDR2 SVGIG come from the germline V gene (reference sequence). CDR3 size: 14 residues. The DNA for the CDR3 is TGTGCCTGGAGTGTTCAGGGAATGCGGGAAAAACTGTTTTTT. Protein product: CAWSVQGMREKLFF.

The chain couples TRBV7-2 to TRBJ2-7; 16 positions agree with TRBD2. The CDR3 loop spans 15 amino acids. Germline values: CDR1 SGHTA, CDR2 FQGNSA. Unmatched junction bases numbered 6, after V lost 5 bases and J lost 8 bases. The CDR3 coding sequence is TGTGCCAGCAGCCCGGGACTAGCGGGAGGGATGCAGCAGTACTTC. Encoded protein: CASSPGLAGGMQQYF.

This clonotype was counted at least ten times. The rearrangement joins TRBV2 to TRBJ1-6, with 7 bases matching TRBD1. CDR3 length: 17 amino acids. Germline CDR1 reads SNHLY; CDR2 reads FYNNEI. V shed 5 bases and J 2 bases; nucleotides not matched to a gene: 9. The CDR3 sequence: CASSYRGGGTYNSPLHF. The DNA for the CDR3 is TGTGCCAGCAGTTACAGGGGTGGAGGGACCTATAATTCACCCCTCCACTTT.

This clonotype was found many times. This chain's CDR3 is CASSPEGYEQYF. CDR3 in DNA: TGTGCCAGCAGCCCCGAGGGCTACGAGCAGTACTTC. The chain has TRBV12-3 or TRBV12-4 and TRBJ2-7, with D possibly matching TRBD2 (5 bases). V gave up 6 bases and J gave up 3 bases, with 9 bases separating them. The CDR3 is made up of 12 amino acids.

This clonotype was observed many times. The chain is built from TRBV19 and TRBJ2-7, with 8 bases identical to TRBD1. This CDR3 comprises 15 residues. Germline CDR1 is LNHDA and CDR2 is SQIVND (reference sequence). J lost 0 bases, V lost 3 bases, and 4 bases had no gene match. CDR3 amino acids: CASSMAGTGSYEQYF. The CDR3 bases are TGTGCCAGTAGTATGGCCGGGACAGGCTCCTACGAGCAGTACTTC.

V is TRBV2 and J is TRBJ2-7; D possibly uses TRBD1 or TRBD2 (5 bases each). In germline, CDR1 is SNHLY, CDR2 FYNNEI. This CDR3 has 11 residues. Trimming pared 8 bases from V and 7 bases from J, leaving 12 bases between. As DNA, the CDR3 is TGTGCCAGCCGGGGCGTGGCGGAGCAGTACTTC. This translates into CASRGVAEQYF.

In its sample, this clonotype was seen many times. The genes are TRBV5-1 and TRBJ1-6; 10 bases line up with TRBD1. Trimming at V came to 4 bases and at J to 9 bases, leaving 7 bases not matched to a gene. CDR1 and CDR2 from the germline V gene are SGHRS and YFSETQ. This CDR3 comprises 15 residues. CDR3 DNA sequence: TGCGCCAGCAGCGACCGGGACAGGGGAGGTTCACCCCTCCACTTT. This gives the protein CASSDRDRGGSPLHF. Full variable domain (missing parts from reference TRBV5-1 and TRBJ1-6): KAGVTQTPRYLIKTRGQQVTLSCSPISGHRSVSWYQQTPGQGLQFLFEYFSETQRNKGNFPGRFSGRQFSNSRSEMNVSTLELGDSALYLCASSDRDRGGSPLHFGNGTRLTVT.

This clonotype was counted at least ten times. V is TRBV2 and J is TRBJ2-1; D possibly corresponds to TRBD2 (6 bases). This CDR3 is built from 14 residues. CDR1 is SNHLY and CDR2 is FYNNEI in the germline V gene. V lost 5 bases and J 3 bases, leaving 11 bases between the germline ends. The CDR3 spells CASSIGRNYNEQFF. The CDR3 nucleotides read TGTGCCAGCAGTATCGGGAGAAACTACAATGAGCAGTTCTTC.

The CDR3 reads CASSALGSEQYF. The DNA for the CDR3 is TGTGCCAGCAGCGCCCTCGGAAGCGAGCAGTACTTC. The rearrangement uses TRBV7-2 and TRBJ2-7; D call uncertain. Deletions cut 5 bases from V and 6 bases from J, with 11 bases between. The CDR3 loop spans 12 amino acids. Germline V gene lookup returns CDR1 SGHTA and CDR2 FQGNSA.

As regards this clonotype: One end of the junction does not line up with germline, which may come from a read error. The chain uses TRBV6-6 and TRBJ1-4; D ambiguous. Germline V gene lookup returns CDR1 MNHNY and CDR2 SVGAGI (reference sequence). This CDR3 contains 16 residues. This CDR3 reads CANSYSIARIREKLFF. CDR3 bases: TGTGCCAACAGTTACTCTATTGCCCGGATACGAGAAAAACTGTTTTTT.

At least ten counts were recorded for this clonotype. The chain joins TRBV2 to TRBJ2-7, with D possibly matching TRBD2 (6 bases). The V and J ends lost 4 bases and 0 bases respectively, with 13 bases between them. The CDR3 runs to 15 residues. Germline V lookup: CDR1 SNHLY, CDR2 FYNNEI. Here the CDR3 reads CASSGGTVSSYEQYF. The CDR3 nucleotides read TGTGCCAGCAGTGGCGGGACTGTGAGCTCCTACGAGCAGTACTTC.

This clonotype has ten or more counts. The J gene is TRBJ2-6, the V gene TRBV5-6; no clear D gene. Germline values: CDR1 SGHDT, CDR2 YYEEEE. V gave up 1 base and J gave up 0 bases, with 5 bases separating them. This CDR3 is 15 amino acids long. The CDR3 nucleotides are TGTGCCAGCAGCTTGAGGCACTCTGGGGCCAACGTCCTGACTTTC. Its protein product is CASSLRHSGANVLTF.

This clonotype was recorded at least ten times. The rearrangement uses TRBV2 and TRBJ2-4, with D possibly matching TRBD1 (6 bases). The length of the CDR3 is 15 residues. V lost 6 bases and J lost 1, with 13 bases in between. Per germline, CDR1 SNHLY and CDR2 FYNNEI. The CDR3 nucleotides read TGTGCCAGCAGAACACAGGGTCGGGCCAAAAACATTCAGTACTTC. Translating it yields CASRTQGRAKNIQYF.

The chain has TRBV19 and TRBJ2-2; D is perhaps TRBD1 or TRBD2 (5 bases each). Germline V gene lookup returns CDR1 LNHDA and CDR2 SQIVND (reference sequence). The V end lost 1 base, the J end lost 5 bases, and 11 bases lay between the germline ends. This CDR3 is built from 15 residues. The CDR3 is CASSIGGKWTGELFF. The CDR3 DNA reads as TGTGCCAGTAGTATAGGGGGGAAGTGGACCGGGGAGCTGTTTTTT. The variable domain in full, with the rest retrieved from reference TRBV19 and TRBJ2-2, is DGGITQSPKYLFRKEGQNVTLSCEQNLNHDAMYWYRQDPGQGLRLIYYSQIVNDFQKGDIAEGYSVSREKKESFPLTVTSAQKNPTAFYLCASSIGGKWTGELFFGEGSRLTVL.

This chain connects TRBV5-4 to TRBJ2-5, with 14 bases aligning to TRBD2. V lost 4 bases to trimming and J lost 5 bases; unmatched junction nucleotides: 13. Germline V gives CDR1 SGHNT, CDR2 YYREEE (reference sequence). There are 18 residues in the CDR3. DNA of the CDR3: TGTGCCAGCAGCCGGCTGACTAGCGGGGGGGCCTGGAGGGAGACCCAGTACTTC. Protein: CASSRLTSGGAWRETQYF.

At least ten counts were recorded for this clonotype. The gene calls are TRBV28 and TRBJ1-5, with 9 nucleotides matching TRBD1. The trim removed 5 bases at V and 1 base at J, leaving 6 bases unmatched. Germline lookup yields CDR1 MDHEN and CDR2 SYDVKM. The CDR3 totals 16 residues. The CDR3 DNA reads as TGTGCCAGCAGTGTGTGGACAGGGGCGAGCAATCAGCCCCAGCATTTT. This gives the protein CASSVWTGASNQPQHF.